Each of the 18 T cell receptor beta chains below was sequenced from the same sample in a study of cytomegalovirus exposure and HLA in healthy donors. The PCR employed 60 Vbeta primers together with 13 Jbeta primers. Libraries were prepared by immunoSEQ multiplex PCR; TCRdb keeps only in-frame clonotypes and omits some of them. This sample has some 150,000 clones, with 55% to 80% found just once. Input material: PBMCs. Receptors were obtained from a woman in her thirties or forties in good health and CMV-seronegative.

By share of the sample, this clone is medium-sized. The gene calls are TRBV13 and TRBJ2-7; a possible D gene is TRBD2 (6 bases). Germline values: CDR1 PRHDT, CDR2 FYEKMQ (reference sequence). The V end was cut by 0 bases, the J end by 4 bases, with 16 bases between. The CDR3 is made up of 16 amino acids. The CDR3 nucleotides read TGTGCCAGCAGCTTAGGAGGGGAGGCCAAGGGTTACGAGCAGTACTTC. This encodes CASSLGGEAKGYEQYF.

The chain joins TRBV10-3 to TRBJ2-3; the D gene is possibly TRBD2 (6 bases). V was shortened by 9 bases and J by 2 bases, with 12 bases between the two germline ends. Germline V CDR1 and CDR2: ENHRY, SYGVKD. This CDR3 region has 13 residues. CDR3 region: CAIAGRLTDTQYF. For the CDR3, the DNA is TGTGCCATTGCGGGACGGCTCACAGATACGCAGTATTTT.

The chain has TRBV9 and TRBJ2-7, with 7 bases identical to TRBD1. Germline V gives CDR1 SGDLS, CDR2 YYNGEE. V was clipped by 2 bases and J by 4 bases; unmatched bases: 9. This CDR3 region has 15 residues. The CDR3 coding sequence is TGTGCCAGCAGCGTGGGGACAGTAAAGGGGTACGAGCAGTACTTC. Protein sequence: CASSVGTVKGYEQYF.

The rearrangement joins TRBV5-1 to TRBJ2-7, with D possibly matching TRBD1 (6 bases). This CDR3 is built from 14 residues. Germline V gene lookup returns CDR1 SGHRS and CDR2 YFSETQ. Trimming shortened V by 4 bases and J by 1 base, and 12 bases separated the two germline ends. The CDR3 loop is CASSQQGQSYEQYF. The CDR3 nucleotides are TGCGCCAGCAGCCAGCAGGGGCAATCCTACGAGCAGTACTTC.

The table lists this clone with a count of one. The chain joins TRBV25-1 to TRBJ1-2; no clear D gene. This CDR3 is built from 13 residues. Germline-derived CDR1 and CDR2 are MGHDK and SYGVNS. Deletions cut 2 bases from V and 6 bases from J, with 10 bases between. CDR3 sequence: CASSEVLNNGYTF. The CDR3 region has the DNA TGTGCCAGCAGTGAAGTCTTAAATAATGGCTACACCTTC.

This clone has just a few counts. The chain uses TRBV5-1 and TRBJ1-4; D not resolved. V was trimmed by 4 bases and J by 1 base, leaving 17 bases between them. CDR3 size: 17 residues. Germline CDR1 and CDR2: SGHRS and YFSETQ. CDR3 sequence (DNA): TGCGCCAGCAGCCCCCGGCCGGGGTTAATAACTAATGAAAAACTGTTTTTT. Its protein product is CASSPRPGLITNEKLFF.

J is TRBJ2-2 and V is TRBV28; D is perhaps TRBD2 (6 bases). CDR1 and CDR2 from the germline V gene are MDHEN and SYDVKM. The CDR3 has 14 amino acids. V lost 2 bases and J lost 5, with 9 bases in between. The CDR3 coding sequence is TGTGCCAGCAGTTTAAGGCGGGATACCGGGGAGCTGTTTTTT. Protein product: CASSLRRDTGELFF.

The chain joins TRBV9 to TRBJ2-7, with TRBD1 matching 9 bases. Germline assignment: CDR1 SGDLS and CDR2 YYNGEE. This CDR3 contains 12 residues. J gave up 6 bases and V 4 bases, and 2 bases lay outside the gene matches. CDR3 sequence: CASSRTGAEQYF. The CDR3 DNA is TGTGCCAGCAGCCGGACAGGGGCCGAGCAGTACTTC.

This chain connects TRBV5-4 to TRBJ2-3; the match to TRBD2 covers 14 bases. This CDR3 comprises 16 residues. Germline CDR1 SGHNT, CDR2 YYREEE (reference sequence). Germline trimming cut 0 bases from V and 5 bases from J; bases unmatched to any gene: 2. CDR3 sequence: CASSLGLAGGQDTQYF. CDR3 DNA sequence: TGTGCCAGCAGCTTGGGACTAGCGGGGGGGCAAGATACGCAGTATTTT.

The chain combines TRBV28 with TRBJ1-5; unclear D gene. V was shortened by 7 bases and J by 6 bases, with 10 bases between the two germline ends. CDR3 length: 12 amino acids. The germline gives CDR1 MDHEN, CDR2 SYDVKM. The CDR3 spells CASNTGSQPQHF. For the CDR3, the DNA is TGTGCCAGCAACACGGGATCTCAGCCCCAGCATTTT.

J is TRBJ1-1 and V is TRBV5-4; 12 bases fit TRBD1. Germline V lookup: CDR1 SGHNT, CDR2 YYREEE (reference sequence). CDR3 size: 16 residues. V was pared by 3 bases and J by 7 bases, with 10 bases of the junction left unmatched. The CDR3 is CASSSPGQGARIEAFF. CDR3 sequence (DNA): TGTGCCAGCAGCTCCCCGGGACAGGGGGCACGAATTGAAGCTTTCTTT. Combining the CDR3 with reference TRBV5-4 and TRBJ1-1 gives the whole variable domain ETGVTQSPTHLIKTRGQQVTLRCSSQSGHNTVSWYQQALGQGPQFIFQYYREEENGRGNFPPRFSGLQFPNYSSELNVNALELDDSALYLCASSSPGQGARIEAFFGQGTRLTVV.

J is TRBJ1-2 and V is TRBV28, with D possibly matching TRBD1 (6 bases). Germline CDR1 and CDR2: MDHEN and SYDVKM. The CDR3 covers 13 residues. V was pared by 3 bases and J by 10 bases, with 15 bases between. The CDR3 region has the DNA TGTGCCAGCAGTTTCGACAGGTCTTTGGACTACACCTTC. It translates to CASSFDRSLDYTF.

This clone was seen once. This chain joins TRBV5-8 and TRBJ2-1; 7 nucleotides match TRBD2. J gave up 7 bases and V 0 bases, and 7 bases lay outside the gene matches. The germline V gene encodes CDR1 SGHTS and CDR2 YDEGEE. This CDR3 is 15 amino acids long. The CDR3, as DNA: TGTGCCAGCAGCTTGGTCTTGGGAGGGAATAATGAGCAGTTCTTC. Translating gives CASSLVLGGNNEQFF.

The chain carries TRBV18 and TRBJ1-1; D is uncertain. The CDR3 runs to 15 residues. V was trimmed by 0 bases and J by 0 bases, leaving 8 bases between them. CDR1 and CDR2 (germline): KGHSH, LQKENI. CDR3 nucleotide sequence: TGTGCCAGCTCACCACCTCTGCGGATGAACACTGAAGCTTTCTTT. Translated, it gives CASSPPLRMNTEAFF.

V usage is TRBV9 and J usage is TRBJ2-7, with 15 positions matching TRBD2. After removal of 3 bases from V and 3 bases from J, the junction contained 13 bases not matched to a gene. Germline CDR1 is SGDLS and CDR2 is YYNGEE. The CDR3 sequence is 19 residues long. Here the CDR3 DNA reads TGTGCCAGCAGCGGGGGGACTAGCGGGGGGACCCCCGCGGTCTACGAGCAGTACTTC. Encoded protein: CASSGGTSGGTPAVYEQYF.

The chain carries TRBV27 and TRBJ1-1; D may be TRBD1 (6 bases). The CDR3 covers 13 residues. The germline V gene encodes CDR1 MNHEY and CDR2 SMNVEV (reference sequence). V was shortened by 4 bases and J by 1 base, with 7 bases between the two germline ends. CDR3: CASSWGQNTEAFF. The CDR3 DNA follows: TGTGCCAGCAGTTGGGGACAGAACACTGAAGCTTTCTTT.

This clone has just a few counts. The chain joins TRBV7-9 to TRBJ1-5, with D maybe TRBD1 (6 bases). V dropped 8 bases and J dropped 7 bases, with 15 bases sitting between them. Germline V gene lookup returns CDR1 SEHNR and CDR2 FQNEAQ (reference sequence). The CDR3 spans 13 residues. The CDR3: CASGGREGQPQHF. In DNA form, the CDR3 reads TGTGCCAGCGGGGGCAGGGAAGGACAGCCCCAGCATTTT.

The rearrangement uses TRBV4-2 and TRBJ1-1, with unresolved D. CDR3 length: 12 residues. CDR1 is LGHNA, CDR2 YNFKEQ, per germline. Deletions cut 6 bases from V and 8 bases from J, with 13 bases between. Written as DNA, the CDR3 is TGTGCCAGCAGGACGGAGAGGGCCGAAGCTTTCTTT. Amino acid sequence: CASRTERAEAFF.